Here is one TCR beta chain with its context. This sample stems from a study of cytomegalovirus exposure and HLA in healthy donors. PCR was performed using 60 Vbeta and 13 Jbeta primers. Assay: immunoSEQ multiplex PCR; the TCRdb copy retains only in-frame clones and omits some. Among approximately 200,000 clones, around 79% were seen once, and the ten largest hold more than 1.5%. After removal of 4 bases from V and 6 bases from J, the junction contained 7 bases not matched to a gene. Germline V CDR1 and CDR2: SGHRS, YFSETQ. CDR3 length: 16 residues. Sequencing was done on a sample of PBMCs. This TCR derives from a girl under 18 in good health and CMV-seropositive. This rearrangement joins TRBV5-1 to TRBJ2-3, with 14 bases that match TRBD2. CDR3 protein: CASSPGLAGVGDTQYF. The CDR3 coding sequence is TGCGCCAGCAGCCCGGGACTAGCGGGGGTAGGCGATACGCAGTATTTT.